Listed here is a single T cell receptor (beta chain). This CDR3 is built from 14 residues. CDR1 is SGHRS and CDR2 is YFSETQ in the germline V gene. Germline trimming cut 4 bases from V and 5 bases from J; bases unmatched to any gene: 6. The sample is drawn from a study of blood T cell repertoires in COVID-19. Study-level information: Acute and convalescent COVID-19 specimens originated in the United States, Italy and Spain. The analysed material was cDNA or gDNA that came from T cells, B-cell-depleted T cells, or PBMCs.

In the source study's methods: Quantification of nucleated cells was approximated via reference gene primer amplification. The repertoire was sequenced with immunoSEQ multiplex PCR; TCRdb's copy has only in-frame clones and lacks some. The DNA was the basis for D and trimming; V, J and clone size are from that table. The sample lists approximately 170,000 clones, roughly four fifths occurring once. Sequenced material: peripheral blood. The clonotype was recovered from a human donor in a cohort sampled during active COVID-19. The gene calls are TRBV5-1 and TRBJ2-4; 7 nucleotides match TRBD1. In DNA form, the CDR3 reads TGCGCCAGCAGCCTGGGACAGCTACAAAACATTCAGTACTTC. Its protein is CASSLGQLQNIQYF.